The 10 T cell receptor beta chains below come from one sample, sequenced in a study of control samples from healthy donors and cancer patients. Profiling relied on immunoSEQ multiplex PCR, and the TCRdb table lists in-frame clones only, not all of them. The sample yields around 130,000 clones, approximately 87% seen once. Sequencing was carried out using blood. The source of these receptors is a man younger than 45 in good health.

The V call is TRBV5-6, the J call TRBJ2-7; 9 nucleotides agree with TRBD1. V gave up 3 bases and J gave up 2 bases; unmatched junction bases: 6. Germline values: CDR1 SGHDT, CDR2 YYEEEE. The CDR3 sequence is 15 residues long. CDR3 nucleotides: TGTGCCAGCAGCTGGGGACAGGGAAGGACCTACGAGCAGTACTTC. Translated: CASSWGQGRTYEQYF.

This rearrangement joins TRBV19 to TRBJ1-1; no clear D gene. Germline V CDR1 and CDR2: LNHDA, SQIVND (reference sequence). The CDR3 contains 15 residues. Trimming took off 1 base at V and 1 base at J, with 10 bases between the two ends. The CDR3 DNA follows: TGTGCCAGTAGTATAGGAGGGCGAGGGAACACTGAAGCTTTCTTT. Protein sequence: CASSIGGRGNTEAFF.

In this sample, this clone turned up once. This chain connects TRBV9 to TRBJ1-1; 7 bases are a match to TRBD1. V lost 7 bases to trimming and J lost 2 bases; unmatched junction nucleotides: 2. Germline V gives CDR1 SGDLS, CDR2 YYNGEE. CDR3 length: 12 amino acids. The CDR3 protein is CASGDSNTEAFF. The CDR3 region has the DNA TGTGCCAGCGGGGACAGTAACACTGAAGCTTTCTTT. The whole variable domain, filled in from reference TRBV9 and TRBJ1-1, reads DSGVTQTPKHLITATGQRVTLRCSPRSGDLSVYWYQQSLDQGLQFLIQYYNGEERAKGNILERFSAQQFPDLHSELNLSSLELGDSALYFCASGDSNTEAFFGQGTRLTVV.

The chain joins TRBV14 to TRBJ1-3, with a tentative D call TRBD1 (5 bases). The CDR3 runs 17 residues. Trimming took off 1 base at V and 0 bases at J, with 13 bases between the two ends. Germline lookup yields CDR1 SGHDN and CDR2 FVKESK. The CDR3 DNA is TGTGCCAGCAGCCAAGCCGGGACTGATTTCTCTGGAAACACCATATATTTT. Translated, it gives CASSQAGTDFSGNTIYF.

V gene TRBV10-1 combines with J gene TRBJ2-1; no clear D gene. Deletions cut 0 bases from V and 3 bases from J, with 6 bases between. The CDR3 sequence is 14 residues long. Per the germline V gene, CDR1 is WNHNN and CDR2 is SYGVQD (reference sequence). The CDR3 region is CASSESAVYNEQFF. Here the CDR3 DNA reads TGCGCCAGCAGTGAGTCAGCCGTCTACAATGAGCAGTTCTTC.

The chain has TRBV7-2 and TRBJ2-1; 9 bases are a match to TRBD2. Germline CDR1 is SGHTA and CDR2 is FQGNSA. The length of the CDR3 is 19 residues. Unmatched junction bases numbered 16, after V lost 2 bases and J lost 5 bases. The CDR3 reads CASSLPPLTAGGFDNEQFF. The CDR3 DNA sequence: TGTGCCAGCAGCTTACCCCCTCTAACAGCGGGGGGTTTTGACAATGAGCAGTTCTTC.

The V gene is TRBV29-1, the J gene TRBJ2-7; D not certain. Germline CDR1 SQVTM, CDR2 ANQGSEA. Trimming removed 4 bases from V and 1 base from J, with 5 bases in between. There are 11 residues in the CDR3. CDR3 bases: TGCAGCGTTGCACAGTCCTACGAGCAGTACTTC. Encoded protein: CSVAQSYEQYF.

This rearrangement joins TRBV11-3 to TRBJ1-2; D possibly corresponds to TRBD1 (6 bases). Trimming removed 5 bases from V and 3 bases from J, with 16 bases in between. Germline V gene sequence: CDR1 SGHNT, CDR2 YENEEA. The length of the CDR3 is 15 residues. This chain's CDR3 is CASSPLGGPDYGYTF. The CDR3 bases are TGTGCCAGCAGCCCCTTGGGGGGCCCTGACTATGGCTACACCTTC.

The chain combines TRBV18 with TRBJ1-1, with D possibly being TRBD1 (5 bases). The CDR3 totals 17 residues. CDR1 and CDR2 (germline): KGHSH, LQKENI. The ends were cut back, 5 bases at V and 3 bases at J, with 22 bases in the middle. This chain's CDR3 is CASSSTTAGVGYTEAFF. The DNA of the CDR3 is TGTGCCAGCTCATCAACGACAGCGGGGGTAGGGTACACTGAAGCTTTCTTT.

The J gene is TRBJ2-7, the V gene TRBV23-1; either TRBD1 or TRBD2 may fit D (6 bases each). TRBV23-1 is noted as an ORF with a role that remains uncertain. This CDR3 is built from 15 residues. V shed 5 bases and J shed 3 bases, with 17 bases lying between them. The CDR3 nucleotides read TGCGCCAGCAGTGCCTTAGGGGGGAGCTTCTACGAGCAGTACTTC. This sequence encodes CASSALGGSFYEQYF.